The rows below give T cell receptor beta chains drawn from one sample of a study of early T cells in non-severe SARS-CoV-2 infection. TCRdb recomputed calls from the 5' RACE reads with MiXCR, one row per CDR3 protein. The repertoire has tens of thousands of distinct CDR3 sequences, around 7% of them found once; the top ten carry about 4%. Sequenced sample: whole blood. The receptors originated from an adult who was a healthcare worker with PCR-confirmed SARS-CoV-2 infection or an uninfected control (not recorded which). CDR3s include the opening cysteine and the closing phenylalanine or tryptophan.

j_call v_call cdr3_aa
TRBJ1-3 TRBV20-1 CSAQTGDPSGNTIYF
TRBJ1-5 TRBV12-3/TRBV12-4 CASSLTGSQPQHF
TRBJ2-1 TRBV7-2 CASSLSLAGGGSSYNEQFF
TRBJ2-7 TRBV18 CASSLDGGRGEQYF
TRBJ2-5 TRBV30 CAWQLGGQETQYF
TRBJ2-5 TRBV5-5 CASSLRENSLRLATQYF
TRBJ2-2 TRBV20-1 CSARAMTGDTGELFF
TRBJ2-3 TRBV20-1 CSGGLASGRSDTQYF
TRBJ1-5 TRBV7-9 CASSLAPQPQHF
TRBJ2-1 TRBV7-8 CASSYTGDHNEQFF
TRBJ2-3 TRBV10-3 CATGTSDTDTQYF
TRBJ1-5 TRBV4-1 CASSQLQGNQPQHF
TRBJ1-5 TRBV6-2/TRBV6-3 CASSYSTEGRQPQHF
TRBJ1-1 TRBV21-1 CASSNRRSEAFF
TRBJ2-7 TRBV20-1 CSASDPPASSYEQYF
TRBJ2-1 TRBV20-1 CSAEDRGIYNEQFF
TRBJ2-3 TRBV11-2 CASSLGFGDTQYF
TRBJ2-3 TRBV28 CASSPRTSGRLVTDTQYF
TRBJ1-5 TRBV12-3/TRBV12-4 CASSQPGTGQPQHF
TRBJ1-1 TRBV5-1 CASSLAVTVGSMNTEAFF
TRBJ1-5 TRBV20-1 CSAIGQANNQPQHF
TRBJ2-7 TRBV29-1 CSAEGVSGSSYEQYF
TRBJ1-1 TRBV2 CASSDEQGRLNTEAFF
TRBJ2-3 TRBV5-4 CASSLTGGITDTQYF
TRBJ1-2 TRBV29-1 CSVFQAGYTF
TRBJ1-1 TRBV6-1 CAVMFGLNTEAFF
TRBJ2-7 TRBV14 CASSQDKPSSYEQYF
TRBJ2-1 TRBV2 CAGRGYNEQFF
TRBJ2-7 TRBV14 CASSQDPFYEQYF
TRBJ1-4 TRBV6-5 CASSRGHGNEKLFF
TRBJ2-2 TRBV12-3/TRBV12-4 CASSFREGEGTGELFF
TRBJ2-5 TRBV19 CASSIAQNQETQYF
TRBJ1-1 TRBV28 CASTLGGKTANTEAFF
TRBJ1-1 TRBV11-1 CASSLPSWGTEAFF
TRBJ2-1 TRBV11-2 CASSSTGTSAYF
TRBJ2-7 TRBV19 CASSRTGGNGRGEQYF
TRBJ2-7 TRBV29-1 CSVSGGTSASYEQYF